This note documents a single T cell receptor beta chain sequence. The read halts 3 residues ahead of the CDR3 end, with the missing end drawn from the germline J gene. The data were produced by immunoSEQ multiplex PCR, yet TCRdb's version contains in-frame clones alone and is incomplete. The sample has around 21,000 clones. The sample originates from a study of T cells in women clearing cervical HPV infection. Study context: Case blood was drawn when the lesion was first found; control blood after infection became undetectable.

J gave up 9 bases and V 4 bases, and 15 bases lay outside the gene matches. The CDR3 totals 15 residues. Germline V gene lookup returns CDR1 DFQATT and CDR2 SNEGSKA (reference sequence). The material sequenced was blood buffy coat. This receptor was identified in a woman between 18 and 69 years old with a cervical HPV16 infection that either progressed to CIN3+ or cleared (not recorded which). The chain has TRBV20-1 and TRBJ2-1; the match to TRBD2 covers 7 bases. The part of the CDR3 DNA that was read is TGCAGTGCTACCCACGCCCAGCGGGACCATCGTGAG. It codes for CSATHAQRDHRE. The whole CDR3 reads CSATHAQRDHREQFF.